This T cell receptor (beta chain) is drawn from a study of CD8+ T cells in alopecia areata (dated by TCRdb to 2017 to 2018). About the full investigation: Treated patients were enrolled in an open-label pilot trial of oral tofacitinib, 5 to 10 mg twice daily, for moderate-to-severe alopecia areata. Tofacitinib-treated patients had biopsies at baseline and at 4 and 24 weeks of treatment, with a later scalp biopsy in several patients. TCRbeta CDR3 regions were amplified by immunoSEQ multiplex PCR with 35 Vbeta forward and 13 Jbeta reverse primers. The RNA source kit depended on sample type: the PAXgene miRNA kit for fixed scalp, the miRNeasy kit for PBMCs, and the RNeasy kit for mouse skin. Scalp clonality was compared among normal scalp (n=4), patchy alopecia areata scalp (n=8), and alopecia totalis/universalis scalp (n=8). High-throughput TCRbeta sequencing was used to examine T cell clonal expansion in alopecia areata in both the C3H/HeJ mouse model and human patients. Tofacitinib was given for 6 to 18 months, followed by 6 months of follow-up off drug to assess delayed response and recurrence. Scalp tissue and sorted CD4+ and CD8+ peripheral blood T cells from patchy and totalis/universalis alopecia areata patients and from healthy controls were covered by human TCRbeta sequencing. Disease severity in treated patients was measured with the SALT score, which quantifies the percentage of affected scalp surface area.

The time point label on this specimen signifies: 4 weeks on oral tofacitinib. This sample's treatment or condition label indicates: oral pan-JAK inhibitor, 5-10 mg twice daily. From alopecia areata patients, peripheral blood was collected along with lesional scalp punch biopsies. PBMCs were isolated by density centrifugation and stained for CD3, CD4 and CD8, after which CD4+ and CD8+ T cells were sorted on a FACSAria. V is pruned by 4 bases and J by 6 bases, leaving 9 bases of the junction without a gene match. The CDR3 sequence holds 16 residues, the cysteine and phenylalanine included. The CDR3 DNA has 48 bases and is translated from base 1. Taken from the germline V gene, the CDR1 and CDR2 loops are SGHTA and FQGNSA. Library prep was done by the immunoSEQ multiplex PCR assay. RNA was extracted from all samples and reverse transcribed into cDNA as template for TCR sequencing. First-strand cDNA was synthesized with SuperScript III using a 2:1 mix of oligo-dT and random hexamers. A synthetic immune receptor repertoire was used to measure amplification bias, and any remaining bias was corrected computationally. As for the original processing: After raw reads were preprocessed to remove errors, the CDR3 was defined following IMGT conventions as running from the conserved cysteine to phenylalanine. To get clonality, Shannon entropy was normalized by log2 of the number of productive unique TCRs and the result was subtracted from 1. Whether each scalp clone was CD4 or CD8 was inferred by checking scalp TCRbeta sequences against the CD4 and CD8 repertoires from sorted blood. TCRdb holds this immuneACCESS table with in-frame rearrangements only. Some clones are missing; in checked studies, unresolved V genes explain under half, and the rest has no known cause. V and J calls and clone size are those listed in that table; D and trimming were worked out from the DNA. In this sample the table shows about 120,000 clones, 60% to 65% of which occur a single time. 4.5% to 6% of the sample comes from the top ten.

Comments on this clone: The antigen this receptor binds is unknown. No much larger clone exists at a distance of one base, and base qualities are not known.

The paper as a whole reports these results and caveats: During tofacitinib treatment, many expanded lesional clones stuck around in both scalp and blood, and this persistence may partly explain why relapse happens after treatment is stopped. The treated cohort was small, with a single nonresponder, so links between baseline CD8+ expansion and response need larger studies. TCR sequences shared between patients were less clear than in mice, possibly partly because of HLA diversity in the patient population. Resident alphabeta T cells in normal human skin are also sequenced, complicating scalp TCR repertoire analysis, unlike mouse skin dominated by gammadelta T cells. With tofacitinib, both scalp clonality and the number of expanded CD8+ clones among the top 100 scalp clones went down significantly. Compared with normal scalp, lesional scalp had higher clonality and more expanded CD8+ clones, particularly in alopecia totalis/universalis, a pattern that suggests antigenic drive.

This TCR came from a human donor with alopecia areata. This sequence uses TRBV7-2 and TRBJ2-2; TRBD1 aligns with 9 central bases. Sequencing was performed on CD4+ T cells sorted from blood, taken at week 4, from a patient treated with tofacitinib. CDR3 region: CASSSLGTGYPGELFF. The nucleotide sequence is TGTGCCAGCAGCTCGCTAGGGACAGGGTACCCCGGGGAGCTGTTTTTT.